This is a list of T cell receptor beta chains from one sample in a study of blood T cell repertoires in COVID-19. Profiled with immunoSEQ multiplex PCR; TCRdb holds only in-frame clones, not every one. Here the sample spans 150,000 to 200,000 clones, about 83% being singletons. Material for sequencing was peripheral blood. The receptors shown here come from a woman between 70 and 85 years old with COVID-19, enrolled during active disease. The CDR3 runs from the conserved cysteine through the conserved F or W. D genes are given only for firm matches. The listing skips clone size in some rows; elsewhere it reads once, few, many or a size class.

length,V,D,J,size,DNA,CDR3
15,TRBV4-1,TRBD1,TRBJ1-2,.,TGCGCCAGCAGCCAAGAGCCACAGGGGCTCTATGGCTACACCTTC,CASSQEPQGLYGYTF
17,TRBV2,TRBD1,TRBJ2-1,.,TGTGCCAGCAGTGAAAGTACAGGGGCCCCCTCCTACAATGAGCAGTTCTTC,CASSESTGAPSYNEQFF
14,TRBV6-5,TRBD1,TRBJ1-2,.,TGTGCCAGCAGCCGAGGGGGCTTCGGCTATGGCTACACCTTC,CASSRGGFGYGYTF
14,TRBV5-4,.,TRBJ1-3,once,TGTGCCAGCAGCCGGGGGACTGCTGGAAACACCATATATTTT,CASSRGTAGNTIYF
15,TRBV7-2,.,TRBJ2-3,.,TGTGCCACCTCTTTTGACGGAGCTAGCACAGATACGCAGTATTTT,CATSFDGASTDTQYF
15,TRBV30,.,TRBJ1-1,.,TGTGCCTGGACCCTCAAAGGCGGGGTGAACACTGAAGCTTTCTTT,CAWTLKGGVNTEAFF
13,TRBV2,.,TRBJ1-5,.,TGTGCCAGCAGTGAAGCCATCAATCAGCCCCAGCATTTT,CASSEAINQPQHF
15,TRBV19,TRBD1,TRBJ1-6,.,TGTGCCAGTAGTGACGGACAGGGTGGCACTACACCCCTCCACTTT,CASSDGQGGTTPLHF
14,TRBV5-5,TRBD1,TRBJ1-2,.,TGTGCCAGCAGCTTTGGACAGGGTAACTATGGCTACACCTTC,CASSFGQGNYGYTF
11,TRBV12-3/TRBV12-4,.,TRBJ1-2,.,TGTGCCAGCACTACAGGGAATGGCTACACCTTC,CASTTGNGYTF
11,TRBV2,.,TRBJ1-1,.,TGTGCCAGCAGTGGCGACAGCCTAGCTTTCTTT,CASSGDSLAFF
14,TRBV6-5,TRBD1,TRBJ1-6,.,TGTGCCAGCAGCCCAAGGACAGGGCAATCACCCCTCCACTTT,CASSPRTGQSPLHF
12,TRBV28,.,TRBJ1-2,few,TGTGCCAGCAGTTTTTCACTCTATGGCTACACCTTC,CASSFSLYGYTF
14,TRBV30,TRBD2,TRBJ2-1,.,TGTGCCTGGAGTGTTGGGACTAGCGGTAATGAGCAGTTCTTC,CAWSVGTSGNEQFF
15,TRBV19,.,TRBJ1-5,.,TGTGCCAGTAGTATAGGACAGGTTTTCGATCAGCCCCAGCATTTT,CASSIGQVFDQPQHF
15,TRBV6-5,TRBD1,TRBJ1-2,.,TGTGCCAGCAGAGCGTCGACAGGGCTTAACTATGGCTACACCTTC,CASRASTGLNYGYTF
16,TRBV27,TRBD2,TRBJ2-6,.,TGTGCCAGCAGTGGGAGGGCTCTCTCTGGGGCCAACGTCCTGACTTTC,CASSGRALSGANVLTF
13,TRBV7-2,TRBD2,TRBJ2-1,.,TGTGCCAGCAGCCCTAGGCGGGAGGGGGGGCAGTTCTTC,CASSPRREGGQFF
15,TRBV10-3,.,TRBJ1-6,.,TGTGCCATCAGTGAGAGCCCCAGGAGGAATTCACCCCTCCACTTT,CAISESPRRNSPLHF
15,TRBV7-2,.,TRBJ2-3,.,TGTGCCAGCAGCTTACTGGGGGCCCTCACAGATACGCAGTATTTT,CASSLLGALTDTQYF
15,TRBV2,TRBD2,TRBJ2-5,.,TGTGCCAGCAGGCTCGAACTAGCGGGGGCAGAGACCCAGTACTTC,CASRLELAGAETQYF
13,TRBV10-3,.,TRBJ2-7,.,TGTGCCATCAGTCGGACAGCCTTCCACGAGCAGTACTTC,CAISRTAFHEQYF
13,TRBV18,.,TRBJ1-5,.,TGTGCCAGCTCACCACTATACAATCAGCCCCAGCATTTT,CASSPLYNQPQHF
11,TRBV10-3,TRBD1,TRBJ2-7,.,TGTGCCATGGGACAGTCCTACGAGCAGTACTTC,CAMGQSYEQYF
16,TRBV6-6,.,TRBJ1-2,few,TGTGCCAGCAGTTACTCGGGACACAATCTTAACTATGGCTACACCTTC,CASSYSGHNLNYGYTF
18,TRBV4-2,TRBD2,TRBJ2-7,.,TGTGCCAGCAGCCAAGAAATTCGAGCGGGGGCGGTCCCCTACGAGCAGTACTTC,CASSQEIRAGAVPYEQYF
15,TRBV4-1,.,TRBJ1-5,.,TGCGCCAGCAGCCAAGATTTAAGTCGGGGACAGCCCCAGCATTTT,CASSQDLSRGQPQHF
14,TRBV2,TRBD1,TRBJ2-2,.,TGTGCCAGCCGACAGGGCCCCAACACCGGGGAGCTGTTTTTT,CASRQGPNTGELFF
15,TRBV6-6,TRBD2,TRBJ2-3,once,TGTGCCAGCGGGGGGACTAGGTTTGGTCCAGATACGCAGTATTTT,CASGGTRFGPDTQYF
12,TRBV7-2,.,TRBJ2-3,once,TGTGCCATCCGGGCGGGGCCCGATACGCAGTATTTT,CAIRAGPDTQYF
16,TRBV9,TRBD1,TRBJ2-3,.,TGTGCCAGCAGCGTAGGAGTGACAGGGGTTTCAGATACGCAGTATTTT,CASSVGVTGVSDTQYF
14,TRBV6-5,TRBD1,TRBJ1-2,few,TGTGCCAGCAGAACAATCGACAGGGCCTATGGCTACACCTTC,CASRTIDRAYGYTF
16,TRBV3-1/TRBV3-2,TRBD2,TRBJ2-1,few,TGTGCCAGCAGCCTTGGTAGCGGGGGGGTGTGGAATGAGCAGTTCTTC,CASSLGSGGVWNEQFF
17,TRBV5-6,TRBD1,TRBJ1-5,once,TGTGCCAGCAGTGCGGGGACAGGGGGAAATAAGGTTCAGCCCCAGCATTTT,CASSAGTGGNKVQPQHF
15,TRBV5-1,.,TRBJ1-4,.,TGCGCCAGCAGCTATCTCCGGGACATTGGTGAAAAACTGTTTTTT,CASSYLRDIGEKLFF
13,TRBV11-2,.,TRBJ2-2,once,TGTGCCAGCAGCTCGACTAGCACCGGGGAGCTGTTTTTT,CASSSTSTGELFF
14,TRBV18,TRBD1,TRBJ1-5,.,TGTGCCAGCTCACCGACAGGGTTCAATCAGCCCCAGCATTTT,CASSPTGFNQPQHF
17,TRBV21-1,.,TRBJ2-3,.,TGTGCCAGCAGCAAAGGGGGGTCTAGCGGGGGCACAGATACGCAGTATTTT,CASSKGGSSGGTDTQYF
20,TRBV7-6,.,TRBJ2-6,few,TGTGCCAGCAGCTCGATAGGGGGAACGGGGCCGCTCTCTGGGGCCAACGTCCTGACTTTC,CASSSIGGTGPLSGANVLTF
11,TRBV30,.,TRBJ2-3,.,TGTGCCTGGGAAGGCGGAGATACGCAGTATTTT,CAWEGGDTQYF
14,TRBV14,.,TRBJ1-2,.,TGTGCCAGCAGCCAAGCGTCGGGGTCCCTGGGCTACACCTTC,CASSQASGSLGYTF
16,TRBV4-1,TRBD1,TRBJ2-3,once,TGCGCCAGCAGCCCAGGACAGGGTTTCGGCACAGATACGCAGTATTTT,CASSPGQGFGTDTQYF